Here is one T cell receptor (beta chain) with its context. Some clones are missing from TCRdb's copy, which holds only in-frame ones; the method was immunoSEQ multiplex PCR. The sample holds about 60,000 clones, 90% seen once. These data come from a study of T cell changes during pregnancy in multiple sclerosis. CDR3 length: 15 residues. V was clipped by 4 bases and J by 5 bases; unmatched bases: 3. Germline CDR1 reads MNHNS; CDR2 reads SASEGT. Sequencing was performed on peripheral blood, taken in the second trimester of pregnancy. This chain joins TRBV6-1 and TRBJ2-1, with 12 bases matching TRBD2. This clonotype was obtained from a female donor in good health, enrolled as a control in a pregnancy study. In nucleotides, the CDR3 is TGTGCCAGCAGTGGTCGACTAGCGGGAGACAATGAGCAGTTCTTC. It specifies CASSGRLAGDNEQFF.